What follows is one T cell receptor (beta chain) and its context. Its antigen is currently unknown. In TCRdb, the reads were re-called with MiXCR into one record per CDR3 protein. The sample lists 550,000 to 850,000 distinct CDR3 sequences, about 30% seen once, with around a sixth in the top ten. This specimen comes from a study of T cell repertoires in cytomegalovirus infection. Whole-study context: CMV infection and matching HLA type were both indicated by public TCR beta signatures.

The sequence was obtained from a human donor in good health (CMV status not recorded). Some clones in this sample may be carry-over from other donors' samples. Here the sequenced sample was cultured PBMCs, taken from culture after CMV antigen stimulation.

CDR3 protein: CSAARGRGYTF. Here the CDR3 DNA reads TGCAGTGCCGCGCGGGGACGGGGCTACACCTTC. V is TRBV20-1 and J is TRBJ1-2, with D tentatively TRBD1 (5 bases). The germline V gene has CDR1 DFQATT and CDR2 SNEGSKA (reference sequence). The CDR3 has 11 residues. The germline V and J ends were trimmed by 6 bases and 8 bases, with 13 bases remaining between them.